A selection of T cell receptor beta chains follows, all from one sample in a study of T cells in Graves' hyperthyroidism and ophthalmopathy. Using its own MiXCR run on the multiplex PCR reads, TCRdb lists one record per CDR3 protein. The data hold approximately 610,000 distinct CDR3 sequences, with 16% observed a single time. Source material: blood. Receptor source: a woman between 18 and 29 years old with Graves' hyperthyroidism. The CDR3 runs from the conserved cysteine through the conserved F or W. D genes are given only for firm matches. Some rows mark clone size as missing; the rest say once, few, many or name a class of expanded clone.

v_gene: TRBV7-2
abundance: -
j_gene: TRBJ2-2
d_gene: -
CDR3aa: CASSLGYGTGELFF
CDR3nt: TGTGCCAGCAGCTTGGGATATGGTACCGGGGAGCTGTTTTTT

v_gene: TRBV20-1
abundance: many
j_gene: TRBJ1-5
d_gene: -
CDR3aa: CSAGSGYQPQHF
CDR3nt: TGCAGTGCGGGGAGCGGCTATCAGCCCCAGCATTTT

v_gene: TRBV29-1
abundance: many
j_gene: TRBJ2-3
d_gene: -
CDR3aa: CSAATSGLADTQYF
CDR3nt: TGCAGCGCGGCCACCAGTGGGTTGGCAGATACGCAGTATTTT

v_gene: TRBV16
abundance: many
j_gene: TRBJ2-7
d_gene: -
CDR3aa: CASSQETFLHEQYF
CDR3nt: TGTGCCAGCAGCCAGGAAACTTTCCTGCACGAGCAGTACTTC

v_gene: TRBV12-3/TRBV12-4
abundance: many
j_gene: TRBJ2-7
d_gene: TRBD2
CDR3aa: CASREIAGGSHEQYF
CDR3nt: TGTGCCAGCAGGGAGATAGCGGGAGGCTCCCACGAGCAGTACTTC

v_gene: TRBV12-3/TRBV12-4
abundance: many
j_gene: TRBJ2-7
d_gene: -
CDR3aa: CASSPQGNEQYF
CDR3nt: TGTGCCAGCAGTCCTCAGGGGAACGAGCAGTACTTC

v_gene: TRBV7-2
abundance: many
j_gene: TRBJ2-7
d_gene: TRBD2
CDR3aa: CASSLDPSGAYEQYF
CDR3nt: TGTGCCAGCAGCTTAGATCCTAGCGGGGCCTACGAGCAGTACTTC

v_gene: TRBV28
abundance: few
j_gene: TRBJ2-1
d_gene: -
CDR3aa: CASSDLRGGGEGNEQFF
CDR3nt: TGTGCCAGCAGCGACCTACGGGGAGGGGGCGAAGGCAATGAGCAGTTCTTC

v_gene: TRBV10-2
abundance: -
j_gene: TRBJ1-4
d_gene: -
CDR3aa: CASRESQELFF
CDR3nt: TGCGCCAGCCGAGAGAGCCAGGAACTGTTTTTT

v_gene: TRBV6-1
abundance: -
j_gene: TRBJ2-2
d_gene: -
CDR3aa: CASSTSGTQSGELFF
CDR3nt: TGTGCCAGCAGTACCTCCGGGACACAGAGCGGGGAGCTGTTTTTT

v_gene: TRBV20-1
abundance: many
j_gene: TRBJ2-5
d_gene: -
CDR3aa: CSANRDPPGTQYF
CDR3nt: TGCAGTGCTAACCGGGACCCTCCAGGGACCCAGTACTTC

v_gene: TRBV9
abundance: -
j_gene: TRBJ2-2
d_gene: -
CDR3aa: CASSPYPDTGELFF
CDR3nt: TGTGCCAGCAGCCCCTACCCGGACACCGGGGAGCTGTTTTTT

v_gene: TRBV6-2/TRBV6-3
abundance: -
j_gene: TRBJ1-3
d_gene: -
CDR3aa: CASKDTGHSGNTIYF
CDR3nt: TGTGCCAGCAAGGATACAGGGCACTCTGGAAACACCATATATTTT

v_gene: TRBV5-1
abundance: -
j_gene: TRBJ2-1
d_gene: -
CDR3aa: CASSESLLAPEQFF
CDR3nt: TGCGCCAGCAGCGAATCCCTCTTAGCACCTGAGCAGTTCTTC

v_gene: TRBV6-1
abundance: -
j_gene: TRBJ2-4
d_gene: TRBD2
CDR3aa: CASMQTSGKNIQYF
CDR3nt: TGTGCCAGCATGCAGACTAGCGGTAAAAACATTCAGTACTTC

v_gene: TRBV6-1
abundance: -
j_gene: TRBJ1-4
d_gene: -
CDR3aa: CASSRPGGDEKLFF
CDR3nt: TGTGCCAGCAGTAGGCCTGGCGGGGATGAAAAACTGTTTTTT

v_gene: TRBV28
abundance: once
j_gene: TRBJ2-3
d_gene: TRBD2
CDR3aa: CASRGGGNTQYF
CDR3nt: TGTGCCAGCAGGGGGGGGGGGAATACGCAGTATTTT

v_gene: TRBV18
abundance: many
j_gene: TRBJ2-7
d_gene: TRBD1
CDR3aa: CASSPISGTAPYEQYF
CDR3nt: TGTGCCAGCTCACCAATCTCCGGGACAGCCCCCTACGAGCAGTACTTC

v_gene: TRBV28
abundance: -
j_gene: TRBJ2-3
d_gene: -
CDR3aa: CASSPGWGTDTQYF
CDR3nt: TGTGCCAGCAGCCCCGGCTGGGGCACAGATACGCAGTATTTT

v_gene: TRBV7-3
abundance: many
j_gene: TRBJ1-1
d_gene: -
CDR3aa: CASSPRVGAFQNTEAFF
CDR3nt: TGTGCCAGCAGCCCCCGGGTTGGGGCGTTCCAGAACACTGAAGCTTTCTTT

v_gene: TRBV20-1
abundance: -
j_gene: TRBJ1-5
d_gene: -
CDR3aa: CSARPGRGFSNQPQHF
CDR3nt: TGCAGTGCTAGACCAGGCAGGGGTTTTAGCAATCAGCCCCAGCATTTT

v_gene: TRBV5-1
abundance: few
j_gene: TRBJ2-3
d_gene: -
CDR3aa: CASSLESSSTDTQYF
CDR3nt: TGCGCCAGCAGCTTGGAGTCTAGTAGCACAGATACGCAGTATTTT

v_gene: TRBV9
abundance: few
j_gene: TRBJ1-2
d_gene: TRBD1
CDR3aa: CASSQGQAYYGYTF
CDR3nt: TGTGCCAGCAGCCAGGGACAGGCCTACTATGGCTACACCTTC

v_gene: TRBV2
abundance: many
j_gene: TRBJ1-5
d_gene: TRBD1
CDR3aa: CASRTGGVRQPQHF
CDR3nt: TGTGCCAGTAGGACAGGGGGAGTCCGTCAGCCCCAGCATTTT

v_gene: TRBV6-1
abundance: many
j_gene: TRBJ2-7
d_gene: -
CDR3aa: CASTPTIYSYEQYF
CDR3nt: TGTGCCAGCACCCCTACAATTTACTCATACGAGCAGTACTTC

v_gene: TRBV29-1
abundance: few
j_gene: TRBJ2-7
d_gene: TRBD1
CDR3aa: CSGGQGAYEQYF
CDR3nt: TGCAGCGGGGGACAGGGAGCCTACGAGCAGTACTTC

v_gene: TRBV5-1
abundance: -
j_gene: TRBJ2-6
d_gene: -
CDR3aa: CASSLEWVLSGANVLTF
CDR3nt: TGCGCCAGCAGCTTGGAATGGGTGTTATCTGGGGCCAACGTCCTGACTTTC

v_gene: TRBV7-9
abundance: -
j_gene: TRBJ2-4
d_gene: -
CDR3aa: CASSLVTAENIRYF
CDR3nt: TGTGCCAGCAGCTTAGTGACAGCTGAAAACATTCGGTACTTC

v_gene: TRBV20-1
abundance: -
j_gene: TRBJ2-1
d_gene: TRBD2
CDR3aa: CSAAPSGRAPEQFF
CDR3nt: TGCAGTGCGGCCCCTAGCGGGAGGGCCCCGGAGCAGTTCTTC

v_gene: TRBV7-9
abundance: many
j_gene: TRBJ2-7
d_gene: -
CDR3aa: CASSLNPYEQYF
CDR3nt: TGTGCCAGCAGTCTTAATCCCTACGAGCAGTACTTC

v_gene: TRBV12-3/TRBV12-4
abundance: many
j_gene: TRBJ1-5
d_gene: -
CDR3aa: CASSLEAGAIKPQHF
CDR3nt: TGTGCCAGCAGTTTAGAGGCAGGGGCCATTAAGCCCCAGCATTTT

v_gene: TRBV18
abundance: many
j_gene: TRBJ2-3
d_gene: -
CDR3aa: CASSPQGSPPDTQYF
CDR3nt: TGTGCCAGCTCACCACAGGGTTCTCCCCCAGATACGCAGTATTTT

v_gene: TRBV4-3
abundance: few
j_gene: TRBJ1-2
d_gene: -
CDR3aa: CASSQEQGGDYTF
CDR3nt: TGCGCCAGCAGCCAAGAACAGGGAGGTGACTACACCTTC

v_gene: TRBV9
abundance: many
j_gene: TRBJ2-7
d_gene: -
CDR3aa: CASSTRTLTYEQYF
CDR3nt: TGTGCCAGCAGCACCCGGACATTAACCTACGAGCAGTACTTC

v_gene: TRBV6-4
abundance: few
j_gene: TRBJ2-3
d_gene: -
CDR3aa: CASSGTETDTQYF
CDR3nt: TGTGCCAGCAGTGGTACGGAGACGGATACGCAGTATTTT